This T cell receptor beta chain was sequenced during a study of response to subunit inactivated influenza vaccine. This clonotype showed up many times. Its antigen remains unidentified. This CDR3 comprises 13 residues. Germline CDR1 reads SEHNR; CDR2 reads FQNEAQ (reference sequence). Trimming shortened V by 3 bases and J by 2 bases, and 5 bases separated the two germline ends. TCRdb passed the RT-PCR reads through MiXCR, listing each CDR3 protein once. The sample includes more than 400,000 distinct CDR3 sequences, approximately 9.9% of them seen just once. Study results and limitations: Authors suggested few new T cells are recruited by each seasonal influenza vaccination.

This TCR derives from a man aged 45-65 years who received an inactivated influenza vaccine. The specimen was PBMCs from blood, collected more than 35 days after vaccination. The chain combines TRBV7-9 with TRBJ1-5; no clear D. The CDR3: CASSFEGNQPQHF. DNA of the CDR3: TGTGCCAGCAGCTTTGAGGGCAATCAGCCCCAGCATTTT.